This is a list of T cell receptor beta chains from one sample in a study of control samples from healthy donors and cancer patients. Sequenced by immunoSEQ multiplex PCR; TCRdb stores in-frame clones only, minus some. The sample holds more than 100,000 clones, about nine tenths seen once. Sequenced: blood. The receptors originated from a man between 18 and 35 years old in good health. CDR3s include the opening cysteine and the closing phenylalanine or tryptophan. The D gene is left open where the match is weak. Expanded clones are given a class, and other clones once, few, many or no size at all.

clone_size	d_call	cdr3_length	v_call	j_call	cdr3_nt	cdr3_aa
NA	NA	15	TRBV23-1	TRBJ1-4	TGCGCCAGCCACTATATTCGGGAATATAATGAAAAACTGTTTTTT	CASHYIREYNEKLFF
NA	NA	14	TRBV10-3	TRBJ1-5	TGTGCCATCAGTGGAATAAATAGCAATCAGCCCCAGCATTTT	CAISGINSNQPQHF
NA	TRBD1	15	TRBV18	TRBJ2-2	TGTGCCAGCTCACCGGGACAGGGGAACACCGGGGAGCTGTTTTTT	CASSPGQGNTGELFF
NA	TRBD2	14	TRBV30	TRBJ2-7	TGTGCCTGGAGTCGCGGGGGGAGCTCCTACGAGCAGTACTTC	CAWSRGGSSYEQYF
NA	TRBD1	14	TRBV27	TRBJ2-1	TGTGCCAGCAGACCGGGACAGTATTACAATGAGCAGTTCTTC	CASRPGQYYNEQFF
NA	NA	13	TRBV24-1	TRBJ1-2	TGTGCCACCAGTGATCCCGGGACCTATGGCTACACCTTC	CATSDPGTYGYTF
NA	NA	14	TRBV4-3	TRBJ2-5	TGCGCCAGCAGCCGATTAGCCTCCGGGGAGACCCAGTACTTC	CASSRLASGETQYF
NA	NA	14	TRBV4-3	TRBJ1-5	TGCGCCAGCAGCTTTAACGTCGGGAATCAGCCCCAGCATTTT	CASSFNVGNQPQHF
NA	TRBD1	13	TRBV5-1	TRBJ1-2	TGCGCCAGCAGCTGGACAGGGGAGCGGGGCTACACCTTC	CASSWTGERGYTF
NA	NA	15	TRBV7-9	TRBJ1-3	TGTGCCAGCAGCTTAGGGCAGAGCTCTGGAAACACCATATATTTT	CASSLGQSSGNTIYF
NA	NA	14	TRBV5-6	TRBJ1-4	TGTGCCAGCAGCTGGGGCGTCGTGAGTGAAAAACTGTTTTTT	CASSWGVVSEKLFF
NA	TRBD1	14	TRBV7-2	TRBJ1-2	TGTGCCAGCAGCTCCGGACAGGGCCTTCAAGGCTACACCTTC	CASSSGQGLQGYTF
NA	NA	14	TRBV11-3	TRBJ1-1	TGTGCCAGCAGCTTAGTTTTCACGGGCACTGAAGCTTTCTTT	CASSLVFTGTEAFF
NA	NA	13	TRBV6-6	TRBJ1-2	TGTGCCAGCAGTTATCGGGTAGAGACGGGCTACACCTTC	CASSYRVETGYTF
NA	TRBD1	15	TRBV19	TRBJ1-2	TGTGCCAGTAGAGATCCCCCGACAGGGTCCGAGGTCTACACCTTC	CASRDPPTGSEVYTF
NA	NA	14	TRBV27	TRBJ1-1	TGTGCCAGCAGCCTGGGACGGGGACCGCGTGAAGCTTTCTTT	CASSLGRGPREAFF
once	NA	13	TRBV7-2	TRBJ1-1	TGTGCCAGCAGCTTAGACAGAGACACTGAAGCTTTCTTT	CASSLDRDTEAFF
NA	TRBD1	13	TRBV7-9	TRBJ2-1	TGTGCCAGCAGCCAGACAGGGGTCAATGAGCAGTTCTTC	CASSQTGVNEQFF
once	NA	11	TRBV2	TRBJ2-7	TGTGCCAGCAGTGAAGAGTACGAGCAGTACTTC	CASSEEYEQYF
NA	NA	11	TRBV24-1	TRBJ2-1	TGTGCCACCAGTGATGAAAATGAGCAGTTCTTC	CATSDENEQFF
once	NA	14	TRBV4-1	TRBJ2-1	TGCGCCAGCAGCCAACGACAGCTAGACAATGAGCAGTTCTTC	CASSQRQLDNEQFF
NA	NA	14	TRBV24-1	TRBJ1-1	TGTGCCACCAGTGGCGCCGGGGTACACACTGAAGCTTTCTTT	CATSGAGVHTEAFF
NA	NA	12	TRBV24-1	TRBJ2-5	TGTGCCACCAAGGGGGACCAAGAGACCCAGTACTTC	CATKGDQETQYF
NA	TRBD2	18	TRBV4-3	TRBJ2-3	TGCGCCAGCAGCCTCGGGGGACTAGCGGGAGGGCGTGGAGATACGCAGTATTTT	CASSLGGLAGGRGDTQYF
NA	TRBD1	15	TRBV4-1	TRBJ1-2	TGCGCCAGCAGCCATCGGGACAGGTCGAACTATGGCTACACCTTC	CASSHRDRSNYGYTF
NA	NA	11	TRBV6-5	TRBJ1-2	TGTGCCAGCGGCGGGACCTATGGCTACACCTTC	CASGGTYGYTF
NA	TRBD2	15	TRBV11-3	TRBJ2-1	TGTGCCAGCAGCTCAACGCGGGGGGGCCAGAATGAGCAGTTCTTC	CASSSTRGGQNEQFF
NA	NA	15	TRBV28	TRBJ1-5	TGTGCCAGCAGTTCCCCGGGGGGGGGCGCTCAGCCCCAGCATTTT	CASSSPGGGAQPQHF
once	NA	14	TRBV4-1	TRBJ1-1	TGCGCCAGCAGCCAAGGGCCGGGGGAAACTGAAGCTTTCTTT	CASSQGPGETEAFF
NA	TRBD1	15	TRBV5-1	TRBJ1-4	TGCGCCAGCAGCTCGGGACAGGGCCGGAATGAAAAACTGTTTTTT	CASSSGQGRNEKLFF
NA	NA	11	TRBV20-1	TRBJ1-2	TGCAGTGCTACTGATCGCTATGGCTACACCTTC	CSATDRYGYTF
NA	NA	13	TRBV28	TRBJ2-7	TGTGCCAGCAGAGGTGCAGGGCTCTACGAGCAGTACTTC	CASRGAGLYEQYF
NA	NA	14	TRBV6-5	TRBJ2-1	TGTGCCAGCGGTCGACAGCCGGGGGTCAATGAGCAGTTCTTC	CASGRQPGVNEQFF
NA	NA	14	TRBV9	TRBJ2-1	TGTGCCAGCAGCGTAGGCGGTCTTTACAATGAGCAGTTCTTC	CASSVGGLYNEQFF
NA	TRBD1	14	TRBV7-2	TRBJ1-6	TGTGCCAGCAGCTTGGACAGGCAGAATTCACCCCTCCACTTT	CASSLDRQNSPLHF
NA	NA	15	TRBV4-1	TRBJ2-1	TGCGCCAGCAGCCAAGTGAGGGAGTTGAGAGATGAGCAGTTCTTC	CASSQVRELRDEQFF
NA	TRBD1	18	TRBV2	TRBJ1-5	TGTGCCAGCAGTGAAGCGCTTCGGGGAGGGGGCAGTAATCAGCCCCAGCATTTT	CASSEALRGGGSNQPQHF
NA	TRBD2	15	TRBV25-1	TRBJ2-5	TGTGCCAGCAGTGAACGCCTAGCGGTGGGGGAGACCCAGTACTTC	CASSERLAVGETQYF
NA	NA	15	TRBV6-2/TRBV6-3	TRBJ2-7	TGTGCCAGCAGTTACCCGGGACTGACCTCCTACGAGCAGTACTTC	CASSYPGLTSYEQYF
NA	TRBD2	15	TRBV5-1	TRBJ2-2	TGCGCCAGCAGCCGGGGGGTCGCGCAAACCGGGGAGCTGTTTTTT	CASSRGVAQTGELFF
NA	NA	14	TRBV25-1	TRBJ1-5	TGTGCCAGCAGTGCAACAGGATACAATCAGCCCCAGCATTTT	CASSATGYNQPQHF
NA	NA	12	TRBV10-2	TRBJ1-1	TGCGCCAGCATGTCGTGGAACACTGAAGCTTTCTTT	CASMSWNTEAFF
NA	NA	13	TRBV27	TRBJ2-1	TGTGCCAGCACCGACAGGCACTACAATGAGCAGTTCTTC	CASTDRHYNEQFF
NA	NA	14	TRBV5-1	TRBJ2-3	TGCGCCAGCAGCTTCAGTTACCCCACGGATACGCAGTATTTT	CASSFSYPTDTQYF
NA	NA	14	TRBV4-1	TRBJ1-1	TGCGCCAGCAGCCAAGGTAAGGGCGGCACTGAAGCTTTCTTT	CASSQGKGGTEAFF
NA	NA	14	TRBV5-1	TRBJ1-4	TGCGCCAGCAGCTTCGGCTCAACTAATGAAAAACTGTTTTTT	CASSFGSTNEKLFF